These 24 T cell receptor beta chains were all obtained from the same sample, sequenced in a study of T cells in Graves' hyperthyroidism and ophthalmopathy. TCR beta CDR3 sequences were amplified from RNA transcripts. With the HTBI primer set, the TCR CDR3 went through a first round of RT-PCR. TCRdb reprocessed the multiplex PCR reads with MiXCR, giving one entry per CDR3 protein. The data hold about half a million distinct CDR3 sequences, with 16% observed a single time. Sequencing was done on a sample of blood. The receptors here all came from a woman aged 25 to 45 with Graves' ophthalmopathy.

This clonotype came up a few times. The chain uses TRBV7-2 and TRBJ2-2; maybe TRBD2 (6 bases). From germline, CDR1 is SGHTA and CDR2 FQGNSA. Trimming took 2 bases from V and 6 from J, leaving 10 bases between them. CDR3 length equals 14 residues. CDR3 DNA: TGTGCCAGCAGCTTACGCGGGACGTCCGGGGAGCTGTTTTTT. Its protein is CASSLRGTSGELFF.

The chain couples TRBV19 to TRBJ1-5; D possibly corresponds to TRBD1 (5 bases). V lost 4 bases and J lost 2, with 9 bases in between. The CDR3 loop spans 14 amino acids. Germline-derived CDR1 and CDR2 are LNHDA and SQIVND (reference sequence). For the CDR3, the DNA is TGTGCCAGTAGTAACGGACACCGCAATCAGCCCCAGCATTTT. This encodes CASSNGHRNQPQHF.

This clonotype turned up a few times. The CDR3 region is CASTAAGKNEQFF. DNA for the CDR3: TGTGCCAGCACCGCCGCGGGAAAAAACGAGCAGTTCTTC. The chain joins TRBV7-2 to TRBJ2-1, with D tentatively TRBD2 (6 bases). V was trimmed by 7 bases and J by 10 bases, leaving 17 bases between them. This CDR3 is 13 amino acids long. Germline V lookup: CDR1 SGHTA, CDR2 FQGNSA.

This chain connects TRBV6-1 to TRBJ2-2, with D unclear. The CDR3 runs 10 residues. The germline gives CDR1 MNHNS, CDR2 SASEGT. V was shortened by 11 bases and J by 1 base, with 2 bases between the two germline ends. The CDR3 DNA reads TGTGCCGAGAACACCGGGGAGCTGTTTTTT. Residues: CAENTGELFF.

The chain joins TRBV10-2 to TRBJ2-2; D is ambiguous. Germline V gene sequence: CDR1 WSHSY, CDR2 SAAADI. This CDR3 is 15 amino acids long. The ends were cut back, 6 bases at V and 2 bases at J, with 13 bases in the middle. CDR3 protein: CASRRDPLNTGELFF. CDR3 coding DNA: TGCGCCAGCAGAAGGGATCCTCTTAACACCGGGGAGCTGTTTTTT.

This clonotype was seen at least ten times. The chain uses TRBV11-2 and TRBJ1-3, with 8 bases identical to TRBD1. The ends lost 3 bases at V and 2 bases at J; junction bases unmatched: 3. CDR3 length: 15 residues. Germline V gives CDR1 SGHAT, CDR2 FQNNGV. The CDR3 is CASSFHRGTGNTIYF. CDR3 coding DNA: TGTGCCAGCAGCTTCCACAGGGGGACTGGAAACACCATATATTTT. Supplemented by reference TRBV11-2 and TRBJ1-3, the full variable domain reads EAGVAQSPRYKIIEKRQSVAFWCNPISGHATLYWYQQILGQGPKLLIQFQNNGVVDDSQLPKDRFSAERLKGVDSTLKIQPAKLEDSAVYLCASSFHRGTGNTIYFGEGSWLTVV.

The chain has TRBV7-8 and TRBJ1-2, with no clear D. The CDR3 spans 13 residues. Deletions cut 4 bases from V and 3 bases from J, with 9 bases between. Germline-derived CDR1 and CDR2 are SGHVS and FQNEAQ. The CDR3: CASSSLGHYGYTF. The CDR3, as DNA: TGTGCCAGCAGCTCTTTAGGGCACTATGGCTACACCTTC. Filled out from reference TRBV7-8 and TRBJ1-2, the complete variable domain reads GAGVSQSPRYKVAKRGQDVALRCDPISGHVSLFWYQQALGQGPEFLTYFQNEAQLDKSGLPSDRFFAERPEGSVSTLKIQRTQQEDSAVYLCASSSLGHYGYTFGSGTRLTVV.

In its sample, this clonotype was seen many times. The rearrangement joins TRBV10-3 to TRBJ2-3; 10 bases align to TRBD2. V lost 8 bases to trimming and J lost 2 bases; unmatched junction nucleotides: 4. The V gene's germline CDR1 is ENHRY and CDR2 SYGVKD. The CDR3 length is 14 residues. The DNA of the CDR3 is TGTGCCATCCAGACTAGCGGGTCCACAGATACGCAGTATTTT. Translation gives CAIQTSGSTDTQYF.

For this clonotype: A much larger clone differs from this one at a single base, so this may be a read error. The CDR3 spells CSAGLAAPYNEQFF. The CDR3 DNA is TGCAGTGCTGGACTAGCGGCCCCCTACAATGAGCAGTTCTTC. The chain couples TRBV20-1 to TRBJ2-1; 10 bases line up with TRBD2. The ends lost 5 bases at V and 2 bases at J; junction bases unmatched: 3. Looked up from germline, CDR1 is DFQATT and CDR2 is SNEGSKA (reference sequence). The CDR3 is 14 amino acids.

This clonotype was seen at least ten times. This chain uses TRBV12-3 or TRBV12-4 with TRBJ2-1; TRBD2 might be the D (6 bases). There are 14 residues in the CDR3. V was cut by 7 bases and J by 3 bases, with 13 bases left in between. DNA of the CDR3: TGTGCCAGCACGGGGGAAAAGCGCTACAATGAGCAGTTCTTC. Residues: CASTGEKRYNEQFF.

The V call is TRBV6-5, the J call TRBJ2-3; 10 positions match TRBD2. The V gene end was trimmed by 2 bases and the J gene end by 2 bases; junction bases not matched to a gene: 7. Germline values: CDR1 MNHEY, CDR2 SVGAGI. This CDR3 has 17 residues. The CDR3 region is CASSYPTSGTHTDTQYF. In DNA form, the CDR3 reads TGTGCCAGCAGTTACCCAACTAGCGGGACTCACACAGATACGCAGTATTTT.

Of note for this clonotype: A much larger clone is a single base away; this may be a read error. The genes are TRBV10-3 and TRBJ2-1; 16 nucleotides align to TRBD2. Germline CDR1 is ENHRY and CDR2 is SYGVKD. The CDR3 consists of 19 residues. The CDR3 is CAISEHPGLAGGLDNERFF. The CDR3 bases are TGTGCCATCAGTGAGCACCCGGGACTAGCGGGAGGGTTGGACAATGAGCGGTTCTTC.

The V gene is TRBV11-3, the J gene TRBJ2-1; 15 positions match TRBD2. The V and J ends lost 1 base and 2 bases, in that order; junction bases with no gene match: 9. The CDR3 extends over 20 amino acids. Per the germline V gene, CDR1 is SGHNT and CDR2 is YENEEA. The DNA of the CDR3 is TGTGCCAGCAGCTTAGGGGGACTAGCGGGAGGATACGCTGCCTACAATGAGCAGTTCTTC. Encoded protein: CASSLGGLAGGYAAYNEQFF. Combining the CDR3 with reference TRBV11-3 and TRBJ2-1 gives the whole variable domain EAGVVQSPRYKIIEKKQPVAFWCNPISGHNTLYWYLQNLGQGPELLIRYENEEAVDDSQLPKDRFSAERLKGVDSTLKIQPAELGDSAVYLCASSLGGLAGGYAAYNEQFFGPGTRLTVL.

There are many counts of this clonotype. The chain has TRBV7-2 and TRBJ2-3, with D unresolved. The CDR3 extends over 15 amino acids. Trimming cost V 5 bases and J 2 bases, with 14 bases left between them. Germline V CDR1 and CDR2: SGHTA, FQGNSA. Here the CDR3 reads CASSPWSRFTDTQYF. CDR3 nucleotides: TGTGCCAGCAGCCCCTGGTCGCGGTTCACAGATACGCAGTATTTT.

There are many counts of this clonotype. The chain carries TRBV7-2 and TRBJ1-5, with D possibly matching TRBD1 (5 bases). The CDR3 runs 16 residues. Trimming cost V 8 bases and J 3 bases, with 20 bases left between them. Germline values: CDR1 SGHTA, CDR2 FQGNSA. The CDR3 region is CASEGIQGTFNQPQHF. CDR3 sequence (DNA): TGTGCCAGCGAGGGGATTCAGGGTACCTTCAATCAGCCCCAGCATTTT. Filled out from reference TRBV7-2 and TRBJ1-5, the complete variable domain reads GAGVSQSPSNKVTEKGKDVELRCDPISGHTALYWYRQSLGQGLEFLIYFQGNSAPDKSGLPSDRFSAERTGGSVSTLTIQRTQQEDSAVYLCASEGIQGTFNQPQHFGDGTRLSIL.

This clonotype has ten or more counts. The V and J genes are TRBV4-3 and TRBJ1-4; D unclear. The CDR3 sequence is 15 residues long. V was clipped by 0 bases and J by 4 bases, with 9 bases between them. Germline loops: CDR1 LGHNA, CDR2 YSLEER. CDR3 loop: CASSQDIGNNEKLFF. Written as DNA, the CDR3 is TGCGCCAGCAGCCAAGATATCGGGAATAATGAAAAACTGTTTTTT.

This clonotype was seen a few times. The chain couples TRBV13 to TRBJ2-7; D unclear. Judging by the DNA end, TRBJ2-1 fits better; the J call may be wrong. Germline CDR1 reads PRHDT; CDR2 reads FYEKMQ (reference sequence). The CDR3 sequence is 15 residues long. The CDR3 coding sequence is TGTGCCAGCAGCCCTTCCTCGGCAGGCTCCTACGAGCAGTTCTTC. Its translation: CASSPSSAGSYEQFF.

This clonotype was picked up many times. The V and J genes are TRBV11-2 and TRBJ2-1; D not resolved. The germline V and J ends were trimmed by 1 base and 12 bases, with 16 bases remaining between them. CDR1 and CDR2 (germline): SGHAT, FQNNGV. The CDR3 loop spans 14 amino acids. DNA for the CDR3: TGTGCCAGCAGCTTAGCGGGCTCAACAGCAGGGCAGTTCTTC. Protein product: CASSLAGSTAGQFF. The entire variable domain, with the rest obtained from reference TRBV11-2 and TRBJ2-1, is as follows: EAGVAQSPRYKIIEKRQSVAFWCNPISGHATLYWYQQILGQGPKLLIQFQNNGVVDDSQLPKDRFSAERLKGVDSTLKIQPAKLEDSAVYLCASSLAGSTAGQFFGPGTRLTVL.

Many counts were recorded for this clonotype. The chain carries TRBV6-1 and TRBJ1-2; TRBD1 matches at 9 bases. The CDR3 is made up of 15 amino acids. The germline CDR1 and CDR2 sequences are MNHNS and SASEGT. V lost 6 bases, J lost 4 bases, and 9 bases stayed unmatched. In DNA, the CDR3 is TGTGCCAGCAGCTCCGGACAGGGGACAGTCTATGGCTACACCTTC. This codes for CASSSGQGTVYGYTF.

This clonotype was seen many times. V is TRBV30 and J is TRBJ1-2; 7 bases are shared with TRBD1. The germline gives CDR1 GTSNPN, CDR2 SVGIG (reference sequence). This CDR3 contains 15 residues. V was clipped by 2 bases and J by 3 bases; unmatched bases: 9. The CDR3 nucleotides read TGTGCCTGGAGTTCGGGACAGAATCCCTACTATGGCTACACCTTC. Encoded protein: CAWSSGQNPYYGYTF.

This chain joins TRBV12-3 or TRBV12-4 and TRBJ2-4, with TRBD1 matching 9 bases. V shed 5 bases, J shed 9 bases, and the junction held 5 bases outside the gene matches. CDR3 length equals 13 residues. The CDR3 DNA reads TGTGCCAGCAGTACCCAGGGACAGGGCATTCAGTACTTC. Translated: CASSTQGQGIQYF.

This clonotype was counted between two and nine times. The V and J genes are TRBV4-3 and TRBJ1-4, with D possibly matching TRBD1 (6 bases). This CDR3 spans 16 amino acids. Germline V gene data show CDR1 as LGHNA and CDR2 as YSLEER. Trimming took off 3 bases at V and 3 bases at J, with 14 bases between the two ends. The CDR3 DNA reads as TGCGCCAGCAGCCAGAGGAACGCAGGGGCTAATGAAAAACTGTTTTTT. Protein product: CASSQRNAGANEKLFF.

This sequence joins TRBV9 and TRBJ2-3; D unclear. Per the germline V gene, CDR1 is SGDLS and CDR2 is YYNGEE. Trimming left V 2 bases short and J 6 bases short, with 7 bases between. The CDR3 extends over 12 amino acids. CDR3 residues: CASSVTGDTQYF. The CDR3 DNA reads TGTGCCAGCAGCGTTACGGGTGATACGCAGTATTTT. Filled out from reference TRBV9 and TRBJ2-3, the complete variable domain reads DSGVTQTPKHLITATGQRVTLRCSPRSGDLSVYWYQQSLDQGLQFLIQYYNGEERAKGNILERFSAQQFPDLHSELNLSSLELGDSALYFCASSVTGDTQYFGPGTRLTVL.

This sequence joins TRBV15 and TRBJ2-1, with D perhaps matching TRBD2 (5 bases). The germline gives CDR1 LNHNV, CDR2 YYDKDF (reference sequence). The CDR3 is 18 amino acids. V was cut by 1 base and J by 4 bases, with 20 bases left in between. CDR3: CATSRVGPSAGEYNEQFF. In nucleotides, the CDR3 is TGTGCCACCAGCAGAGTGGGTCCCTCGGCGGGTGAGTACAATGAGCAGTTCTTC.